Listed below are T cell receptor beta chains from one sample, sequenced in a study of T-cell memory formation after mild COVID-19. TCRdb processed the 5' RACE reads anew with MiXCR; each CDR3 protein has one entry. This sample has hundreds of thousands of distinct CDR3 sequences, with roughly 17% found just once. Source material: PBMCs or a T cell subset sorted from them (not recorded which). Receptor source: an adult woman who had mild COVID-19 (a few samples of this study predate the infection). Cell type and time point are not known. The CDR3 runs from the conserved cysteine through the conserved F or W. The order of the fields is clone size, J gene, D gene, V gene, CDR3 DNA, CDR3 protein. The D gene is left open where the match is weak. For some rows the clone size is stated as once, few or many, or as a class when expanded; others skip it.

size: many; J: TRBJ2-7; D: TRBD1; V: TRBV6-6; DNA: TGTGCCAGCACGCCAACCGGACAGGCGTACGAGCAGTACTTC; CDR3: CASTPTGQAYEQYF
size: few; J: TRBJ2-7; D: -; V: TRBV18; DNA: TGTGCCAGCGCCGGTTCGGACAGAAGCTACGAGCAGTACTTC; CDR3: CASAGSDRSYEQYF
size: -; J: TRBJ2-1; D: TRBD2; V: TRBV2; DNA: TGTGCCAGCAGAGGACTAGCGGAGGGCCAAGAGCAGTTCTTC; CDR3: CASRGLAEGQEQFF
size: -; J: TRBJ1-1; D: -; V: TRBV19; DNA: TGTGCCAGTACGGACATTCGCGATGGGGACACTGAAGCTTTCTTT; CDR3: CASTDIRDGDTEAFF
size: -; J: TRBJ2-1; D: TRBD2; V: TRBV20-1; DNA: TGCAGTGCCAAGGGACTAGCGGAGAATGAGCAGTTCTTC; CDR3: CSAKGLAENEQFF
size: -; J: TRBJ2-4; D: TRBD1; V: TRBV23-1; DNA: TGCGCCAGCAGTCAATCACGGACAGGGACAGCCAAAAACATTCAGTACTTC; CDR3: CASSQSRTGTAKNIQYF
size: few; J: TRBJ2-6; D: -; V: TRBV3-1; DNA: TGTGCCAGCAGCCAACGGGGGACTGGGGCCAACGTCCTGACTTTC; CDR3: CASSQRGTGANVLTF
size: few; J: TRBJ1-1; D: -; V: TRBV5-1; DNA: TGCGCCAGCAGCTTGAGGGGCTGGGGGAGCGACACTGAAGCTTTCTTT; CDR3: CASSLRGWGSDTEAFF
size: few; J: TRBJ1-1; D: -; V: TRBV5-1; DNA: TGCGCCAGCAGCTTGGTAGGGGTCCCGGCTGAAGCTTTCTTT; CDR3: CASSLVGVPAEAFF
size: few; J: TRBJ2-1; D: TRBD2; V: TRBV24-1; DNA: TGTGCCACCAGTGACCCCGATAGCGGGATGAGCAATGAGCAGTTCTTC; CDR3: CATSDPDSGMSNEQFF
size: once; J: TRBJ2-1; D: -; V: TRBV6-5; DNA: TGTGCCACCACGGGGGTAGCATCACACGATGAGCAGTTCTTC; CDR3: CATTGVASHDEQFF
size: -; J: TRBJ2-7; D: TRBD2; V: TRBV7-9; DNA: TGTGCCAGCAGCTTAGATGGCCTTAGTGGCGGGAGCTCCTACGAGCAGTACTTC; CDR3: CASSLDGLSGGSSYEQYF
size: few; J: TRBJ2-7; D: -; V: TRBV12-3/TRBV12-4; DNA: TGTGCCAGCAGTTTCAGGGGCCCAACTTACGAGCAGTACTTC; CDR3: CASSFRGPTYEQYF
size: -; J: TRBJ2-3; D: TRBD1; V: TRBV2; DNA: TGTGCCAGCAGGGGACAGGGAGTAGATACGCAGTATTTT; CDR3: CASRGQGVDTQYF
size: -; J: TRBJ2-7; D: TRBD2; V: TRBV20-1; DNA: TGCAGTGCTAGAGTCAGCGGGAGAAGTGAGCAGTACTTC; CDR3: CSARVSGRSEQYF
size: few; J: TRBJ2-1; D: -; V: TRBV5-1; DNA: TGCGCCAGCAGCTCCGGGACCATCGGGATAGGGAATGAGCAGTTCTTC; CDR3: CASSSGTIGIGNEQFF
size: -; J: TRBJ1-6; D: -; V: TRBV7-9; DNA: TGTGCCAGCAGCTTAGTTGCCTATAATTCACCCCTCCACTTT; CDR3: CASSLVAYNSPLHF
size: -; J: TRBJ2-5; D: -; V: TRBV15; DNA: TGTGCCACCCGCCCTGGGGCAGGGCGGGAGACCCAGTACTTC; CDR3: CATRPGAGRETQYF
size: -; J: TRBJ1-1; D: -; V: TRBV21-1; DNA: TGTGCCAGCACCTCCGGGCCCCGGGGCACTGAAGCTTTCTTT; CDR3: CASTSGPRGTEAFF
size: -; J: TRBJ2-1; D: -; V: TRBV12-3/TRBV12-4; DNA: TGTGCCAGCAGCCGCCGGGGGGGACAGTTGGTATCCTACAATGAGCAGTTCTTC; CDR3: CASSRRGGQLVSYNEQFF
size: -; J: TRBJ1-1; D: -; V: TRBV6-1; DNA: TGTGCCAGCAGTTATGACAGGCAGAACACTGAAGCTTTCTTT; CDR3: CASSYDRQNTEAFF
size: few; J: TRBJ2-1; D: TRBD2; V: TRBV19; DNA: TGTGCCAGTAGTACGACTAGCGGGGGTTACAATGAGCAGTTCTTC; CDR3: CASSTTSGGYNEQFF
size: -; J: TRBJ2-6; D: TRBD1; V: TRBV5-1; DNA: TGCGCCAGCAGGAGACAGGGCGCTGGGGCCAACGTCCTGACTTTC; CDR3: CASRRQGAGANVLTF
size: few; J: TRBJ2-1; D: -; V: TRBV7-9; DNA: TGTGCCAGCAGCCCGAGGGGGGAGCGGTTTTACAATGAGCAGTTCTTC; CDR3: CASSPRGERFYNEQFF
size: many; J: TRBJ2-1; D: -; V: TRBV12-3/TRBV12-4; DNA: TGTGCCAGCAGGACCAGGGCGGGCTCGGGCAATGAGCAGTTCTTC; CDR3: CASRTRAGSGNEQFF
size: -; J: TRBJ2-2; D: TRBD2; V: TRBV5-1; DNA: TGCGCCAGCAATTACGCGGGGGGCACCGGGGAGCTGTTTTTT; CDR3: CASNYAGGTGELFF
size: -; J: TRBJ2-3; D: TRBD1; V: TRBV6-7; DNA: TGTGCCACCTACCCCCCGGGACAGGGTTTAAGTACAGATACGCAGTATTTT; CDR3: CATYPPGQGLSTDTQYF
size: few; J: TRBJ2-7; D: TRBD1; V: TRBV6-5; DNA: TGTGCCAGCAGCTGGACAGGGGACCCCTACGAGCAGTACTTC; CDR3: CASSWTGDPYEQYF
size: -; J: TRBJ2-5; D: -; V: TRBV3-1; DNA: TGTGCCAGCAGCCCCGGCGGAGCGTGGCAGGAGACCCAGTACTTC; CDR3: CASSPGGAWQETQYF
size: -; J: TRBJ1-1; D: -; V: TRBV20-1; DNA: TGCAGTGCTAGTGTAGGGGTTTCGGGAAACACTGAAGCTTTCTTT; CDR3: CSASVGVSGNTEAFF
size: once; J: TRBJ1-3; D: -; V: TRBV5-1; DNA: TGCGCCAGCAGCTCGCAGGGCTCTGGAAACACCATATATTTT; CDR3: CASSSQGSGNTIYF
size: -; J: TRBJ2-7; D: TRBD2; V: TRBV7-9; DNA: TGTGCCAGCAGCTCTGGGGGACTAGCGCCACGTTTGTACGAGCAGTACTTC; CDR3: CASSSGGLAPRLYEQYF
size: few; J: TRBJ2-3; D: -; V: TRBV25-1; DNA: TGTGCCAGCAGTGACCTCACCAACACAGATACGCAGTATTTT; CDR3: CASSDLTNTDTQYF
size: -; J: TRBJ2-1; D: TRBD2; V: TRBV7-9; DNA: TGTGCCAGCAGCTTAGTTCGAGCGGTTGCTAGCGGGAGGGGAGTACATGAGCAGTTCTTC; CDR3: CASSLVRAVASGRGVHEQFF
size: few; J: TRBJ2-1; D: -; V: TRBV25-1; DNA: TGTGCCAGCAGTGAATTGAAGGCCATAGAGCAGTTCTTC; CDR3: CASSELKAIEQFF
size: -; J: TRBJ1-1; D: TRBD1; V: TRBV30; DNA: TGTGCCTGGATGAGGACAGGGCCGAGGACTGAAGCTTTCTTT; CDR3: CAWMRTGPRTEAFF
size: many; J: TRBJ2-7; D: -; V: TRBV30; DNA: TGTGCCTGTTCCCCGACAGGTCGCTCCTACGAGCAGTACTTC; CDR3: CACSPTGRSYEQYF
size: -; J: TRBJ1-1; D: -; V: TRBV4-3; DNA: TGCGCCAGCAGCCTCCATTCGGGAGAACTGAACACTGAAGCTTTCTTT; CDR3: CASSLHSGELNTEAFF
size: few; J: TRBJ2-7; D: TRBD1; V: TRBV24-1; DNA: TGTGCCACCAGTTCTCCGACAGGGGTCGAGCAGTACTTC; CDR3: CATSSPTGVEQYF
size: -; J: TRBJ2-3; D: -; V: TRBV10-3; DNA: TGTGCCATCAGTCCTGACAGTCCTCGCACAGATACGCAGTATTTT; CDR3: CAISPDSPRTDTQYF
size: -; J: TRBJ1-2; D: -; V: TRBV20-1; DNA: TGCAGTGCCCACAGGGCCCCTTATGGCTACACCTTC; CDR3: CSAHRAPYGYTF